This TCR beta chain was profiled in a study of shared clonotypes between healthy human individuals (dated by TCRdb to about 2020). Turning to the overall study: The cohort included three men and a couple of women between 18 and 49 years of age. To estimate repertoire size and how much clonotype sharing occurs between individuals, the study deeply sequenced the blood TCR repertoires of five healthy adults. Different laboratories and diverse techniques were used to prepare libraries and sequence TCR repertoires, to increase sequencing depth and limit assay-specific biases. Each donor's leukapheresis produced roughly between roughly 0.9 and 8.9 billion PBMCs. For each donor, CD4 naive and CD4 memory were each run on three plates, CD8 naive on two plates, and CD8 memory on one plate. General conclusions and limits of the study: Roughly 5.2% of naive CD4, 3% to 4% of naive CD8, approximately 2% of memory CD4, and around 0.42% of memory CD8 clonotypes were shared across a few donors. Even with the large sequencing depth, rarefaction of the sorted-subset datasets indicated that sequencing was incomplete. Because the study included only a small number of donors, the genetic and exposure-history diversity represented was limited. Clonotypes shared by all four sorted-subset donors showed higher generation probabilities than non-shared clonotypes. Larger estimated clonotype richness was generally found for naive subsets than for memory subsets. Only blood was sampled, and tissue TCR repertoires likely differ from those in blood. Pairwise subsampling led to the expectation that sequencing depth would affect the degree of clonotype sharing among donors.

TCR CDR3 regions were amplified from genomic DNA by multiplex PCR using the deep immunoSEQ assay. Extracted genomic DNA from each cell subset was spread evenly across all wells of several immunoSEQ 96-well plates, with each plate serving as a replicate. For sorted subsets, each replicate PCR was loaded with around 220 ng genomic DNA, equivalent to approximately 33,000 T cell genomes. Purified libraries were quantified with a Qubit 3.0 fluorometer, sized on a Bioanalyzer 2100, and re-quantified with the KAPA Library Quantification kit. A separate single-read 150-cycle Illumina NextSeq 550 flow cell was used to sequence each immunoSEQ 96-well plate. Per the source publication's procedure: Because only junctional sequences without quality scores were contained in the immunoSEQ output, filtering matching that applied to full-length reads could not be performed. Sequences were annotated with PyIR, a Python wrapper for IgBLAST v1.9, and V/J genes and CDR3 were assigned using IMGT germline references. Reads were removed for weak V/J assignments (E-value above 1e-6), missing CDR3, stop codons, out-of-frame junctions, or ambiguous translated residues. V3J clonotypes were defined as sequences sharing the same inferred V gene, J gene, and CDR3 amino acid sequence. Percentage overlap between repertoires was computed as shared unique clonotypes divided by the size of the smaller repertoire. Three approaches were used to assess repertoire richness: RTK rarefaction, the Chao1 estimator, and Recon v2.1 estimates of unobserved clonotypes. OLGA was used to compute generation probabilities for all TCRbeta clonotypes that the gDNA method yielded from a handful of donors. Entries here come from immuneACCESS through TCRdb and include only in-frame sequences with V and J called. Some clones fail to appear in such tables; in the studies checked, an unresolved V gene covers under half of the shortfall, and the cause of the remainder is unknown. V and J calls plus clone size are reproduced from that table; the DNA served to infer D and trimming. The sample table shows 650,000 to 700,000 clones, and around 91% are seen once. The ten largest clones capture 30% to 40% of the sample.

Note on this clone: Its specific antigen is unknown. There are no base qualities to consult, and no much larger clone falls within one base. Other DNA sequences in the same sample also yield this CDR3.

Sequences LGHNA (CDR1) and YSLEER (CDR2) are obtained from the germline V gene. Spanning cysteine to phenylalanine, the CDR3 consists of 17 amino acids. CDR3 DNA is the only sequence kept; it has 51 bases, read in frame from the first base. The junction carries 14 bases between V and J, which are trimmed by 0 bases and 0 bases respectively. The donors were healthy, HIV-negative adults with no recently reported acute infections or vaccinations. Every donor was a Caucasian adult residing in Nashville, Tennessee, USA. The CD8 memory samples were a combination of magnetically selected CD45RO+ cells and CCR7-negative CD45RA+ effector memory (TemRA) cells. After blood collection by leukapheresis, PBMCs were isolated using Ficoll-Histopaque density gradient centrifugation and then cryopreserved in the vapor phase of liquid nitrogen. Purity and quantity of every magnetically sorted T cell population were checked by analytical flow cytometry. Each sorted fraction had its genomic DNA isolated and then quantified by UV absorbance on a Nanodrop 2000c.

The TCR comes from a man aged 18 to 29 in good health. Some clones in this sample may be carry-over from other donors' samples. Sequencing was done on a sample of memory CD8+ T cells from PBMCs. The cell subset or site label, as the study defines it: CD45RO+ cells pooled with CCR7-negative TemRA cells. Recombination connected TRBV4-3 to TRBJ1-1, with the D gene too uncertain to name. The CDR3 has the sequence CASSQDLGPALNTEAFF. The DNA is TGCGCCAGCAGCCAAGATTTAGGACCGGCACTGAACACTGAAGCTTTCTTT.